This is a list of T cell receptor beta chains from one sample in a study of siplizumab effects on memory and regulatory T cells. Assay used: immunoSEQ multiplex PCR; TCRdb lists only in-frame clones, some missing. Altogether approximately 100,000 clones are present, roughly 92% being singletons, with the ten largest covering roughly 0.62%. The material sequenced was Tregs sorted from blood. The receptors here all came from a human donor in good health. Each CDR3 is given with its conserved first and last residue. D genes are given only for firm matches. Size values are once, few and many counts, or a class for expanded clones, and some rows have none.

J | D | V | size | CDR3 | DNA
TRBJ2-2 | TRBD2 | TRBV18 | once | CASSRGTSGHTGELFF | TGTGCCAGCTCACGTGGGACTAGCGGACACACCGGGGAGCTGTTTTTT
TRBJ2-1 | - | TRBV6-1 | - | CASRYAISANEQFF | TGTGCCAGCAGATATGCGATTAGTGCAAATGAGCAGTTCTTC
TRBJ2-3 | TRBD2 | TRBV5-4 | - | CASSLAKVAGGSNTDTQYF | TGTGCCAGCAGCTTGGCCAAAGTAGCGGGAGGCTCAAACACAGATACGCAGTATTTT
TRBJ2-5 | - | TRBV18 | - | CASSRERSPGETQYF | TGTGCCAGCTCACGCGAGAGATCCCCCGGGGAGACCCAGTACTTC
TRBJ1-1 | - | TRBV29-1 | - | CSAAMNTEAFF | TGCAGCGCAGCAATGAACACTGAAGCTTTCTTT
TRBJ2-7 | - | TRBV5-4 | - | CASSPTGGTLYEQYF | TGTGCCAGCAGCCCAACCGGAGGGACCCTCTACGAGCAGTACTTC
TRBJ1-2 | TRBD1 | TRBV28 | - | CASRGQGYGYTF | TGTGCCAGCAGGGGACAGGGCTATGGCTACACCTTC
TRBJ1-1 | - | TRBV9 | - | CASSARQANTEAFF | TGTGCCAGCAGCGCGCGACAGGCGAACACTGAAGCTTTCTTT
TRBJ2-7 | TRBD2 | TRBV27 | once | CASSSRQGWTSGSGYEQYF | TGTGCCAGCAGTTCTCGACAGGGGTGGACTAGCGGGAGTGGATACGAGCAGTACTTC
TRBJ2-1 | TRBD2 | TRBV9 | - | CASSRVGTSAYNEQFF | TGTGCCAGCAGCCGGGTGGGGACTAGCGCCTACAATGAGCAGTTCTTC
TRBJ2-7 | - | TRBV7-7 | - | CASSPGVVEYYEQYF | TGTGCCAGCAGCCCCGGGGTAGTGGAGTACTACGAGCAGTACTTC
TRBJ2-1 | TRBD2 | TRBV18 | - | CASSPPTLARNNEQFF | TGTGCCAGCTCACCACCGACACTAGCGCGAAACAATGAGCAGTTCTTC
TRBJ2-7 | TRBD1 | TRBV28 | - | CASSLWAGTGSGEQYF | TGTGCCAGCAGTTTATGGGCCGGGACAGGGTCGGGGGAGCAGTACTTC
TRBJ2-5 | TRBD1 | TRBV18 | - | CASSPPGQAETQYF | TGTGCCAGCTCACCGCCGGGACAGGCCGAGACCCAGTACTTC
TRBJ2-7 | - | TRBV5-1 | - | CASSFTGRWEQYF | TGCGCCAGCAGCTTCACTGGCCGTTGGGAGCAGTACTTC
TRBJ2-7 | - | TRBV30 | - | CAWSVPHREYEQYF | TGTGCCTGGAGTGTACCCCACAGGGAGTACGAGCAGTACTTC
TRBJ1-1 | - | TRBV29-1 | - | CSVVVGTEAFF | TGCAGCGTTGTAGTGGGGACTGAAGCTTTCTTT
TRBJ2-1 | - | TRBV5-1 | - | CASSLLYNEQFF | TGCGCCAGCAGCTTGTTGTACAATGAGCAGTTCTTC
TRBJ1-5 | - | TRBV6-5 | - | CASSYSIQGPQHF | TGTGCCAGCAGTTACTCGATACAGGGCCCCCAGCATTTT
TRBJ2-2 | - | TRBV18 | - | CASSPFSGTVELFF | TGTGCCAGCTCACCATTTTCAGGGACGGTCGAGCTGTTTTTT
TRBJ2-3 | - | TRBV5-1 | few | CASSFVGNGADTQYF | TGCGCCAGCAGCTTTGTTGGGAACGGTGCGGATACGCAGTATTTT
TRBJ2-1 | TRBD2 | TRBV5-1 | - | CASSPNSGLVGEQFF | TGCGCCAGCAGCCCGAACTCCGGACTAGTCGGTGAGCAGTTCTTC
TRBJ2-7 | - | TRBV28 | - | CASSFIMGTKLYEQYF | TGTGCCAGCAGTTTTATTATGGGGACAAAACTCTACGAGCAGTACTTC
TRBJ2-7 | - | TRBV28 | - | CASRRLGGRSEQYF | TGTGCCAGCAGGCGACTAGGGGGCCGATCCGAGCAGTACTTC
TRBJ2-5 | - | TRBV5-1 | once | CASRLEASVSQETQYF | TGCGCCAGCAGATTGGAGGCTAGCGTTAGCCAAGAGACCCAGTACTTC
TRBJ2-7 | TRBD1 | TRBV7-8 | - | CASSLVMGQGREF | TGTGCCAGCAGCTTAGTAATGGGACAGGGTCGGGAATTC
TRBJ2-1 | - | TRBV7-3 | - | CASSPTVGGEQFF | TGTGCCAGCAGCCCGACCGTGGGCGGTGAGCAGTTCTTC
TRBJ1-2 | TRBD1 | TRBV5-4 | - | CASSTQGGQYYGYTF | TGTGCCAGCAGCACACAGGGGGGACAATACTATGGCTACACCTTC
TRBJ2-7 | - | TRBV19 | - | CASRGLDYEQYF | TGTGCCAGTAGAGGTTTGGACTACGAGCAGTACTTC
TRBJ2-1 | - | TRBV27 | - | CASRPDAGFRVNEQFF | TGTGCCAGCAGACCCGACGCGGGCTTTCGGGTCAATGAGCAGTTCTTC
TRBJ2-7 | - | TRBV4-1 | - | CASSPPGLREREQYF | TGCGCCAGCAGCCCTCCGGGACTCCGCGAACGCGAGCAGTACTTC
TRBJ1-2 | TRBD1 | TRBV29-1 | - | CSVDRQGASGYTF | TGCAGCGTCGATAGACAGGGGGCAAGTGGCTACACCTTC